This T cell receptor (beta chain) is drawn from a study of T cell repertoires in cytomegalovirus infection. Study summary: Based on public TCR beta signatures, there were indications of CMV infection and of a matching HLA type.

This clonotype was found a few times. The antigen is not known. Study observations and caveats: What dominated the ex vivo response were HLA-C-restricted CMV-specific TCR beta clonotypes. Public TCR beta family frequency separated CMV-and-HLA carriers, including in an independent cohort.

TCRdb called the reads again in MiXCR, with one record for every CDR3 protein. The sample carries around 430,000 distinct CDR3 sequences, under 45% recorded once. The CDR3 spans 14 residues. V was pared by 8 bases and J by 4 bases, with 15 bases between. CDR1 is SGHTA, CDR2 FQGNSA, per germline. The chain has TRBV7-2 and TRBJ2-1; D not certain. Sequences were derived from cultured PBMCs, sampled from culture after CMV antigen stimulation. The receptor was isolated from a human donor in good health (CMV status not recorded). Some clones in this sample may be carry-over from other donors' samples. The CDR3 nucleotides read TGTGCCAGCGGGCGACTGGACCAATACAATGAGCAGTTCTTC. Translating it yields CASGRLDQYNEQFF.